This TCR beta chain was sequenced in a study of blood T cell repertoires in COVID-19. Turning to the study itself: The cDNA or gDNA used as material had been derived from T cells, B-cell-depleted T cells, or PBMCs.

This clone was detected only once. Enrollment of patients from Seattle took place during active infection, with longitudinal follow-up. Libraries were prepared by immunoSEQ multiplex PCR; TCRdb keeps only in-frame clonotypes and omits some of them. The data show around 300,000 clones, 86% seen once. The TCR was taken from a woman in her 70s with COVID-19, enrolled during active disease. Sequenced sample: peripheral blood.

The CDR3 is CASSSGLGGPSTDTQYF. The CDR3 bases are TGTGCCAGCAGCTCGGGACTAGGAGGCCCTTCCACAGATACGCAGTATTTT. The chain couples TRBV27 to TRBJ2-3, with 8 positions matching TRBD2. V lost 6 bases to trimming and J lost 2 bases; unmatched junction nucleotides: 13. The CDR3 is made up of 17 amino acids. Germline CDR1 reads MNHEY; CDR2 reads SMNVEV (reference sequence).